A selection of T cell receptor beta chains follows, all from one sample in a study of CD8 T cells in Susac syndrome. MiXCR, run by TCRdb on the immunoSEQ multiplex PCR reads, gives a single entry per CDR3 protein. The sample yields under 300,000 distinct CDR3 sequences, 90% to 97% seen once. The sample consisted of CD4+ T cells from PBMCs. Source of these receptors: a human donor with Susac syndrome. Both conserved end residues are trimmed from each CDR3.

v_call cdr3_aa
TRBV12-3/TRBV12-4 ASSFLSGHTDTQY
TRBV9 ASSVDGHSSYEQY
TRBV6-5 ASSYSRRTYNEQF
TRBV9 ASSAQGNTGELF
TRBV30 AWSVQGSGEKLF
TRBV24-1 ATSDPGLVDTQY
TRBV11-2 ASSLGGAGSQETQY
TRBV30 AWNGGTDTQY
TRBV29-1 SVESLTGVYGYT
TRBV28 ASSPTPDYEQY
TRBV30 AYRGDTEAF
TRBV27 ASSLDSFYEQY
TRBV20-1 SAGTSGIGEQY
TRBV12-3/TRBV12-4 ASTPGELTDTQY
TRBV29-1 SAGGASTGELF
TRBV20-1 SAPPQGSLGYT
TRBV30 AWGGGRQETQY
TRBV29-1 SVGTGNTEAF
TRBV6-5 ASGGRDGEQF
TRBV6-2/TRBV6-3 ASSFLAYTQY
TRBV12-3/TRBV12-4 ASSFHQGIQTQY
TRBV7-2 ASSQGQGGRETQY
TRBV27 ASSPHEGLRQETQY
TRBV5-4 ASSHGRTARRETQY
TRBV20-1 SASEDKWGLTAF
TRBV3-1 ASSQGGSEQY
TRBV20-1 SASLRPGETQY
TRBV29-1 SVYGQSTDTQY
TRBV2 ASRVFAEAF
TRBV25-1 ASSVLLRDSFYEQY
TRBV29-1 SVRLVSNTEAF
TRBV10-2 ASSGWQVEGYT
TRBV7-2 ASSYPTGRTDEQY
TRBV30 AWSVIGAGLYEQY
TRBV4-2 ASSHDAVGLAGGETQY
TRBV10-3 AAKGGSYEQY
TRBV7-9 ASSLELLGTQY
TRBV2 ASSEGTALYT
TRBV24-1 ATSDPRQVRSGYT
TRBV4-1 ASSQEEENTIY
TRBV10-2 ASSALRQGGYT
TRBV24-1 ATSDLIRWLNSGANVLT
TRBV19 ASRDGASTDTQY
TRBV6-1 ASRVTENQPQH
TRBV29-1 SINDRAFYGYT
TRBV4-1 ASSQDMVETQY
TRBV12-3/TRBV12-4 ASSRLDRSFYGYT
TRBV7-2 ASSPRGTSNQPQH
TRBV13 ASSFDPGHLYNEQF
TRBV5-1 ASREDSIGAKNIQY
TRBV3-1 ASSQPSSLRSYNEQF